Below, 21 T cell receptor beta chains from the same sample are listed, as sequenced in a study of monozygotic twins with inflammatory bowel disease. Reprocessing the 5' RACE reads, TCRdb reports a single entry for every CDR3 protein and omits DNA. The sample has about 380,000 distinct CDR3 sequences. Sequencing was done on a sample of blood. Receptors were obtained from a human donor with ulcerative colitis or Crohn's disease, or a healthy co-twin of an affected twin (not recorded which).

The V and J genes are TRBV28 and TRBJ2-7; TCRdb selects TRBD1, and the lack of DNA leaves this call unchecked. From germline, CDR1 is MDHEN and CDR2 SYDVKM. The CDR3 contains 13 residues. The CDR3 sequence is CASSLVRAWEQYF. The full variable domain, rest sourced from reference TRBV28 and TRBJ2-7, is DVKVTQSSRYLVKRTGEKVFLECVQDMDHENMFWYRQDPGLGLRLIYFSYDVKMKEKGDIPEGYSVSREKKERFSLILESASTNQTSMYLCASSLVRAWEQYFGPGTRLTVT.

This sequence joins TRBV10-2 and TRBJ1-1; TCRdb returns TRBD1, unconfirmable since there is no DNA. CDR3 length: 14 residues. Germline CDR1 WSHSY, CDR2 SAAADI. CDR3 residues: CASSETGVGTEAFF.

The rearrangement uses TRBV11-3 and TRBJ1-1; the TCRdb D gene call, TRBD1, has no DNA to confirm it. This CDR3 contains 16 residues. Germline values: CDR1 SGHNT, CDR2 YENEEA. This chain's CDR3 is CASSHRDRDRNTEAFF.

The chain combines TRBV18 with TRBJ2-1. This CDR3 contains 16 residues. CDR1 and CDR2 from the germline V gene are KGHSH and LQKENI. The CDR3 region is CASSPPRQGVHNEQFF.

The chain combines TRBV20-1 with TRBJ2-7; the TRBD1 assignment by TCRdb is unverifiable without DNA. The CDR3 sequence is 16 residues long. From germline, CDR1 is DFQATT and CDR2 SNEGSKA (reference sequence). This chain's CDR3 is CSVYLRPNDRVDEQYF.

CDR3: CASRLTASTNEKLFF. The chain combines TRBV7-9 with TRBJ1-4. CDR3 length: 15 amino acids. Per the germline V gene, CDR1 is SEHNR and CDR2 is FQNEAQ (reference sequence).

This chain uses TRBV6-1 with TRBJ1-6; TCRdb outputs TRBD1, but without DNA this stays unchecked. CDR1 and CDR2 (germline): MNHNS, SASEGT. The CDR3 loop spans 15 amino acids. This CDR3 is CASSKRQGMNSPLHF.

V is TRBV4-2 and J is TRBJ2-1; TCRdb's assignment of TRBD2 cannot be checked, as there is no DNA. Germline V gene sequence: CDR1 LGHNA, CDR2 YNFKEQ. The CDR3 has 12 amino acids. CDR3 loop: CATSGGYNEQFF.

The rearrangement links TRBV4-3 to TRBJ2-7; TCRdb proposes TRBD1, but this gene call is untestable without DNA. Germline V gene sequence: CDR1 LGHNA, CDR2 YSLEER. This CDR3 contains 18 residues. The CDR3 loop is CASSRSTGTGVLSYEQYF.

V gene TRBV5-1 combines with J gene TRBJ1-2; TCRdb's assignment of TRBD1 cannot be checked, as there is no DNA. In germline, CDR1 is SGHRS, CDR2 YFSETQ. The CDR3 runs to 15 residues. The CDR3 sequence: CASSLEAGSHYGYTF.

The gene calls are TRBV5-5 and TRBJ2-7. The CDR3 is made up of 15 amino acids. Germline V CDR1 and CDR2: SGHKS, YYEKEE (reference sequence). CDR3 sequence reads: CASSLAVRQAYEQYF.

The V gene is TRBV5-1, the J gene TRBJ2-7; TCRdb reports TRBD2, a call that lacks DNA to check it against. The CDR3 is 16 amino acids. Looked up from germline, CDR1 is SGHRS and CDR2 is YFSETQ. CDR3 in amino acids: CASSLAAGAPTYEQYF.

V is TRBV7-9 and J is TRBJ1-2. The CDR3 extends over 14 amino acids. Looked up from germline, CDR1 is SEHNR and CDR2 is FQNEAQ (reference sequence). The CDR3 spells CASSLVSGDFGYTF.

The chain couples TRBV2 to TRBJ2-7; TCRdb lists TRBD1, though no DNA is available to test this call. The CDR3 sequence is 15 residues long. In germline, CDR1 is SNHLY, CDR2 FYNNEI. The CDR3 sequence: CASSFGQGAPYEQYF.

V and J are TRBV2 and TRBJ1-2; TCRdb indicates TRBD1, and absent DNA this call remains unverified. The CDR3 consists of 15 residues. CDR1 and CDR2 from the germline V gene are SNHLY and FYNNEI. The CDR3 spells CASSLRQALIYGYTF.

The V and J genes are TRBV4-1 and TRBJ2-1; the D call from TCRdb, TRBD2, cannot be confirmed without DNA. CDR1 is MGHRA, CDR2 YSYEKL, per germline. The CDR3 contains 16 residues. This chain's CDR3 is CASSQSGTPSYNEQFF.

This chain connects TRBV7-9 to TRBJ1-5. The CDR3 length is 14 residues. Germline CDR1 and CDR2: SEHNR and FQNEAQ (reference sequence). The CDR3 is CASSLGGFEGPQHF.

This CDR3 reads CASSQDSGDPGYNEQFF. The chain has TRBV4-3 and TRBJ2-1; TCRdb picks TRBD2, but there is no DNA to check that call. The germline CDR1 and CDR2 sequences are LGHNA and YSLEER. The CDR3 is 17 residues long.

The chain combines TRBV19 with TRBJ2-2; TCRdb names TRBD1, which stays unverified in the absence of DNA. Germline V gene sequence: CDR1 LNHDA, CDR2 SQIVND (reference sequence). The CDR3 is 13 residues long. The CDR3 loop reads CASSIRGTGELFF.

The genes are TRBV4-3 and TRBJ1-4. Germline assignment: CDR1 LGHNA and CDR2 YSLEER. The CDR3 loop spans 17 amino acids. The CDR3 loop reads CASSQDGGGRYNEKLFF.

The rearrangement links TRBV5-1 to TRBJ2-3; the D call of TRBD1 rests on TCRdb alone, since no DNA is present to check it. CDR1 and CDR2 (germline): SGHRS, YFSETQ. This CDR3 spans 15 amino acids. The CDR3 reads CASSQRGASTDTQYF.